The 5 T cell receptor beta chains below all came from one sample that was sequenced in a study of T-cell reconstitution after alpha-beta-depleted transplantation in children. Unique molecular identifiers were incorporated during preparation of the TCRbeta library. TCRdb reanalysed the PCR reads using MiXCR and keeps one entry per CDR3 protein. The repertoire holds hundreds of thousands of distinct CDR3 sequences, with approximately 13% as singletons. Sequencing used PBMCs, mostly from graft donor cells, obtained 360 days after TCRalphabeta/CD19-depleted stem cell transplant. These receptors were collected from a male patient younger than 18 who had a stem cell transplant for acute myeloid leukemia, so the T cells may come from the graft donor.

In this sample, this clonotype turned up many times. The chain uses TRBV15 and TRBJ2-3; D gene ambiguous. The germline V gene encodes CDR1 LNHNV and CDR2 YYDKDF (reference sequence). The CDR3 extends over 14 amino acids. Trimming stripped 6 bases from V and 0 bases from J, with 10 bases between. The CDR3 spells CATRGALSTDTQYF. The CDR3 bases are TGTGCCACCAGGGGTGCGCTGAGCACAGATACGCAGTATTTT.

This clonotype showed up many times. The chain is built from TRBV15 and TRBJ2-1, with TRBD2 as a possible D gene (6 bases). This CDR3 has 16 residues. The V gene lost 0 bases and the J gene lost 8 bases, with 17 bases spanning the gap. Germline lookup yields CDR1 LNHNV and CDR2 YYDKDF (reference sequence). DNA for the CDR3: TGTGCCACCAGCAGAGAGCTTCGTGCCTGGGAGGATGAGCAGTTCTTC. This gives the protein CATSRELRAWEDEQFF.

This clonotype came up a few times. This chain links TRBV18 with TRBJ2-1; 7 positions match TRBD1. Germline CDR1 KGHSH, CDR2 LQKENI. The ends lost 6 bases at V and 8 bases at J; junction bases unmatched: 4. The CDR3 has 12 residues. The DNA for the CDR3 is TGTGCCAGCTCCCGACAGGGTCATGAGCAGTTCTTC. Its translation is CASSRQGHEQFF.

The CDR3 sequence: CASSVGSLRTYEQYF. CDR3 coding DNA: TGTGCCAGCAGCGTAGGTTCACTGAGGACCTACGAGCAGTACTTC. The V and J genes are TRBV9 and TRBJ2-7; D is uncertain. The CDR3 runs to 15 residues. In germline, CDR1 is SGDLS, CDR2 YYNGEE. V lost 0 bases and J lost 2, with 12 bases in between.

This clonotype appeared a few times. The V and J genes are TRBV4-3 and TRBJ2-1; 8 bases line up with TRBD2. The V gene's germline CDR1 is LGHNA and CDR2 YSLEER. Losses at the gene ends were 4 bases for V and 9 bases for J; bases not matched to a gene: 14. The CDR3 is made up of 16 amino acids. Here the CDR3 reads CASSLILAADNSEQFF. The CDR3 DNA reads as TGCGCCAGCAGCCTCATACTAGCGGCGGATAATAGTGAGCAGTTCTTC.